A single sample is the source of the 26 T cell receptor beta chains below, sequenced in a study of blood T cell dynamics during melanoma immunotherapy. The time point here: week 3, after first cycle of checkpoint inhibitor. Sequenced by immunoSEQ multiplex PCR; TCRdb stores in-frame clones only, minus some. In the table there are roughly 10,000 clones, about 92% of which are singletons. Sequences were derived from blood, sampled from a patient treated with checkpoint blockade. These TCRs come from a human donor with melanoma.

The chain links TRBV5-1 to TRBJ1-2; a weak D match, TRBD1 (6 bases). V was shortened by 3 bases and J by 4 bases, with 19 bases between the two germline ends. The CDR3 spans 16 residues. Per the germline V gene, CDR1 is SGHRS and CDR2 is YFSETQ. The CDR3 bases are TGCGCCAGCAGCTCAGGGGCGGCTATATCGGGCTATGGCTACACCTTC. Amino acids: CASSSGAAISGYGYTF.

This clone was seen just once. This chain joins TRBV7-9 and TRBJ2-1; weak D call: TRBD2 (5 bases). The germline CDR1 and CDR2 sequences are SEHNR and FQNEAQ (reference sequence). The CDR3 is 12 amino acids. V gave up 7 bases and J gave up 10 bases, with 14 bases separating them. As DNA, the CDR3 is TGTGCCAGCACCCCGAGCGGCCTCGAGCAGTTCTTC. Encoded protein: CASTPSGLEQFF. The variable domain in full, with the rest retrieved from reference TRBV7-9 and TRBJ2-1, is DTGVSQNPRHKITKRGQNVTFRCDPISEHNRLYWYRQTLGQGPEFLTYFQNEAQLEKSRLLSDRFSAERPKGSFSTLEIQRTEQGDSAMYLCASTPSGLEQFFGPGTRLTVL.

The V and J genes are TRBV27 and TRBJ2-7, with 9 bases that match TRBD1. Per the germline V gene, CDR1 is MNHEY and CDR2 is SMNVEV (reference sequence). The CDR3 loop spans 16 amino acids. V was clipped by 3 bases and J by 3 bases; unmatched bases: 9. CDR3 nucleotides: TGTGCCAGCAGTTTCGCCGGGACAGGGACGGACTACGAGCAGTACTTC. Translating gives CASSFAGTGTDYEQYF.

The gene calls are TRBV5-6 and TRBJ2-5; 11 bases match TRBD2. The germline CDR1 and CDR2 sequences are SGHDT and YYEEEE. The CDR3 has 13 residues. Trimming removed 4 bases from V and 8 bases from J; junction bases left unmatched: 4. This CDR3 is CASSGTSGSTQYF. The CDR3 bases are TGTGCCAGCAGCGGCACTAGCGGGAGCACCCAGTACTTC.

The genes are TRBV7-2 and TRBJ2-7; D perhaps matches TRBD1 (6 bases). Per the germline V gene, CDR1 is SGHTA and CDR2 is FQGNSA. V gave up 10 bases and J gave up 2 bases, with 15 bases separating them. CDR3 size: 13 residues. CDR3 sequence (DNA): TGTGCCACCCAGGGGACCCCAGCCTACGAGCAGTACTTC. Protein product: CATQGTPAYEQYF.

This clone was recorded once. The chain links TRBV4-2 to TRBJ1-2; D perhaps matches TRBD1 (6 bases). Looked up from germline, CDR1 is LGHNA and CDR2 is YNFKEQ. The V end was cut by 1 base, the J end by 0 bases, with 12 bases between. CDR3 length equals 16 residues. This CDR3 is CASSQAGAGANYGYTF. The CDR3 nucleotides are TGTGCCAGCAGCCAAGCAGGGGCTGGGGCTAACTATGGCTACACCTTC.

The J gene is TRBJ1-3, the V gene TRBV18; TRBD1 matches 9 bases. Per the germline V gene, CDR1 is KGHSH and CDR2 is LQKENI. There are 16 residues in the CDR3. J was trimmed by 5 bases and V by 3 bases; bases with no gene match: 8. The CDR3 spells CASSPEDRGYRNTIYF. The CDR3 DNA reads TGTGCCAGCTCACCTGAAGACAGGGGGTATCGAAACACCATATATTTT.

The genes are TRBV6-5 and TRBJ2-7; D unclear. V shed 4 bases and J shed 6 bases, with 13 bases lying between them. CDR3 length: 13 amino acids. CDR1 and CDR2 (germline): MNHEY, SVGAGI. The CDR3 loop reads CASSSWSSGEQYF. The CDR3, as DNA: TGTGCCAGCAGTTCATGGAGTTCGGGCGAGCAGTACTTC.

V and J are TRBV28 and TRBJ2-2, with D perhaps matching TRBD2 (5 bases). Germline V gene data show CDR1 as MDHEN and CDR2 as SYDVKM. Trimming removed 6 bases at V and 0 bases at J, with 17 bases between. The CDR3 is 17 amino acids. The CDR3 protein is CASSPTTLAPNTGELFF. The CDR3 nucleotides are TGTGCCAGCAGCCCGACTACTTTGGCGCCGAACACCGGGGAGCTGTTTTTT.

The chain has TRBV18 and TRBJ2-1; 10 bases agree with TRBD2. This CDR3 has 17 residues. Germline lookup yields CDR1 KGHSH and CDR2 LQKENI. The V gene end was trimmed by 6 bases and the J gene end by 1 base; junction bases not matched to a gene: 9. Here the CDR3 reads CASSLLAGALSYNEQFF. DNA for the CDR3: TGTGCCAGCTCCCTCCTAGCGGGAGCATTATCCTACAATGAGCAGTTCTTC.

The V and J genes are TRBV6-6 and TRBJ2-7; D is perhaps TRBD1 (5 bases). The V end lost 2 bases, the J end lost 0 bases, and 8 bases lay between the germline ends. The germline V gene has CDR1 MNHNY and CDR2 SVGAGI (reference sequence). The CDR3 length is 14 residues. The CDR3 here is CASSYNGASYEQYF. CDR3 bases: TGTGCCAGCAGTTACAATGGGGCCTCCTACGAGCAGTACTTC.

The chain joins TRBV23-1 to TRBJ1-1, with D unresolved. TRBV23-1 is an ORF; its function is uncertain. The CDR3 contains 15 residues. V lost 4 bases and J lost 4, with 16 bases in between. CDR3 amino acids: CASSRLVGWATEAFF. CDR3 nucleotides: TGCGCCAGCAGTCGCCTAGTAGGGTGGGCCACTGAAGCTTTCTTT.

This chain links TRBV6-4 with TRBJ2-3; D gene unclear. CDR3 size: 12 residues. V dropped 1 base and J dropped 3 bases, with 2 bases sitting between them. Germline V CDR1 and CDR2: MRHNA, SNTAGT. For the CDR3, the DNA is TGTGCCAGCAGTGACTTGACAGATACGCAGTATTTT. Protein sequence: CASSDLTDTQYF.

V usage is TRBV27 and J usage is TRBJ2-1; TRBD2 agrees at 8 bases. After removal of 5 bases from V and 6 bases from J, the junction contained 9 bases not matched to a gene. The germline CDR1 and CDR2 sequences are MNHEY and SMNVEV (reference sequence). CDR3 size: 15 residues. The CDR3 region has the DNA TGTGCCAGCAGTCGACTGGCGGGAGGCGTCAATGAGCAGTTCTTC. Translated: CASSRLAGGVNEQFF.

The chain has TRBV7-2 and TRBJ2-3, with 11 bases matching TRBD2. After removal of 2 bases from V and 4 bases from J, the junction contained 2 bases not matched to a gene. The germline CDR1 and CDR2 sequences are SGHTA and FQGNSA. The CDR3 is 15 amino acids. CDR3 coding DNA: TGTGCCAGCAGCTTAACTAGCGGGAGTCCAGATACGCAGTATTTT. It yields the protein CASSLTSGSPDTQYF.

This clone occurred a few times. The CDR3 DNA reads TGTGCCAGCAGCGACACGTTTGGCCAGCCCCAGCATTTT. Its protein product is CASSDTFGQPQHF. The chain employs TRBV6-6 and TRBJ1-5; D not resolved. The CDR3 is 13 residues long. V was trimmed by 6 bases and J by 7 bases, leaving 13 bases between them. The germline V gene has CDR1 MNHNY and CDR2 SVGAGI (reference sequence).

V usage is TRBV28 and J usage is TRBJ1-6, with unresolved D. The CDR3 covers 12 residues. The germline V gene encodes CDR1 MDHEN and CDR2 SYDVKM. Trimming pared 3 bases from V and 11 bases from J, leaving 8 bases between. The CDR3 is CASSLAETPLHF. CDR3 coding DNA: TGTGCCAGCAGTTTGGCTGAGACACCCCTCCACTTT. The full variable domain, its missing parts supplied by reference TRBV28 and TRBJ1-6, is DVKVTQSSRYLVKRTGEKVFLECVQDMDHENMFWYRQDPGLGLRLIYFSYDVKMKEKGDIPEGYSVSREKKERFSLILESASTNQTSMYLCASSLAETPLHFGNGTRLTVT.

This clone appeared a single time. CDR3 sequence (DNA): TGTGCCAGCAGTGAATCCGGGGGGGAAAAACTGTTTTTT. Residues: CASSESGGEKLFF. The chain combines TRBV6-1 with TRBJ1-4; a possible D gene is TRBD1 (5 bases). The V gene lost 2 bases and the J gene lost 8 bases, with 9 bases spanning the gap. The germline V gene encodes CDR1 MNHNS and CDR2 SASEGT. This CDR3 comprises 13 residues.

This clone was counted only a few times. The rearrangement links TRBV7-5 to TRBJ2-3; TRBD2 is the table's D call and was not checked against the DNA. TRBV7-5 is labeled a pseudogene. CDR3 size: 15 residues. The CDR3 reads CARRRTSGAPDTQYF. CDR3 DNA: TGTGCCAGAAGGCGGACTAGCGGGGCCCCAGATACGCAGTATTTT.

The chain is built from TRBV20-1 and TRBJ2-7, with a tentative D call TRBD2 (6 bases). Between the trimmed V and J ends, which lost 6 bases and 3 bases, there was a span of 9 bases. CDR1 is DFQATT and CDR2 is SNEGSKA in the germline V gene (reference sequence). The CDR3 covers 11 residues. CDR3 sequence (DNA): TGCAGTGCCGGGGGTCTCTACGAGCAGTACTTC. Translating it yields CSAGGLYEQYF.

This rearrangement joins TRBV7-9 to TRBJ2-7; 8 bases are a match to TRBD1. Per germline, CDR1 SEHNR and CDR2 FQNEAQ (reference sequence). J lost 9 bases, V lost 5 bases, and 9 bases had no gene match. The CDR3 length is 13 residues. CDR3 residues: CASSTGQGGPQYF. The CDR3 DNA is TGTGCCAGCAGCACCGGACAGGGAGGACCGCAGTACTTC.

This chain uses TRBV28 with TRBJ2-7, with TRBD1 identical over 9 bases. V gave up 11 bases and J gave up 3 bases; unmatched junction bases: 8. The V gene's germline CDR1 is MDHEN and CDR2 SYDVKM. This CDR3 has 13 residues. The CDR3 loop reads CALRGQGDYEQYF. Here the CDR3 DNA reads TGTGCCCTCAGGGGACAGGGAGACTACGAGCAGTACTTC.

The chain recombines TRBV28 with TRBJ1-1, with D hard to call. This CDR3 comprises 14 residues. The V gene lost 3 bases and the J gene lost 4 bases, with 12 bases spanning the gap. The germline V gene has CDR1 MDHEN and CDR2 SYDVKM. The DNA of the CDR3 is TGTGCCAGCAGTTTCCGCGGGCGGGGCACTGAAGCTTTCTTT. As protein: CASSFRGRGTEAFF.

The CDR3 is CASSLVGGNSGANVLTF. In DNA, the CDR3 is TGTGCCAGCAGCTTAGTGGGCGGAAACTCTGGGGCCAACGTCCTGACTTTC. The chain has TRBV11-1 and TRBJ2-6, with D unclear. V was cut by 1 base and J by 0 bases, with 10 bases left in between. This CDR3 comprises 17 residues. CDR1 is SGHAT, CDR2 FQDESV, per germline (reference sequence).

The chain recombines TRBV28 with TRBJ2-1; D could derive from TRBD1 or TRBD2 (6 bases each). The CDR3 covers 16 residues. Germline V lookup: CDR1 MDHEN, CDR2 SYDVKM. Trimming shortened V by 6 bases and J by 10 bases, and 25 bases separated the two germline ends. As DNA, the CDR3 is TGTGCCAGCAGCCGGACTGTGGGGCGGAGGGGGGTGGAGCAGTTCTTC. This translates into CASSRTVGRRGVEQFF.

V gene TRBV6-5 combines with J gene TRBJ2-1, with TRBD2 matching over 8 bases. The germline CDR1 and CDR2 sequences are MNHEY and SVGAGI. Trimming cost V 6 bases and J 10 bases; bases outside gene matches: 14. The length of the CDR3 is 15 residues. The CDR3 protein is CASSPRGLAGREQFF. Here the CDR3 DNA reads TGTGCCAGCAGCCCCCGGGGGCTAGCGGGTCGGGAGCAGTTCTTC.